Sequencing of this T cell receptor beta chain was carried out in a study of shared clonotypes between healthy human individuals. The method was immunoSEQ multiplex PCR; TCRdb's version includes in-frame clones alone and lacks a portion of them. The sample holds around 2.1 million clones, about 93% seen once. CDR3 length: 13 amino acids. V lost 5 bases, J lost 1 base, and 12 bases lay in between. Germline V gene lookup returns CDR1 SQVTM and CDR2 ANQGSEA. Study results and caveats: Sharing across a few donors was seen in 4% to 6.5% of naive CD4 clonotypes.

Positive CCR7 selection of CD45RO-negative cells yielded the naive CD8 cells, and terminally differentiated effector memory CD45RA+ cells were excluded. Details on this clone: Its antigen is as yet unknown.

The TCR originated in a young man in good health. Some clones in this sample may be carry-over from other donors' samples. The genes are TRBV29-1 and TRBJ2-7; perhaps TRBD1 as D (6 bases). The sample comprised naive CD8+ T cells from PBMCs. CDR3 sequence reads: CSVYWTDSYEQYF. In DNA form, the CDR3 reads TGCAGCGTTTATTGGACAGATTCCTACGAGCAGTACTTC.